This T cell receptor (beta chain) stems from a study of somatic mutations in cytotoxic T cells in rheumatoid arthritis. Background on the study: Using a FACSAria II or Sony SH800, a portion of the V beta antibody-stained T-cell populations were flow-sorted at nearly 100% purity, and among those populations were V beta1+ cells that were then sequenced for TCRB.

The protocol was immunoSEQ multiplex PCR, while the TCRdb copy is restricted to in-frame clones and leaves out a portion. This table has over 15,000 clones, roughly nine tenths appearing once. The healthy control group was made up of blood donors, who had a median age of about 50 years (range about 21-75) and were roughly 60% female. This clone was seen only a few times. V lost 4 bases and J 3 bases, leaving 14 bases between the germline ends. Germline values: CDR1 SGHRS, CDR2 YFSETQ. CDR3 size: 14 residues. The receptor comes from a man in his forties in good health. Input material: CD8+ T cells sorted from blood. The chain joins TRBV5-1 to TRBJ2-7; TRBD1 or TRBD2 may be the D gene (5 bases each). The CDR3 loop reads CASSPGRTNYEQYF. CDR3 bases: TGCGCCAGCAGCCCGGGACGGACAAACTACGAGCAGTACTTC.